This T cell receptor beta chain was recovered during a study of T cells in Graves' hyperthyroidism and ophthalmopathy. The study's findings and limits: In simple terms, a model built on 13 V-J features told ophthalmopathy apart from stable hyperthyroidism. Most thyroid-expanded clonotypes above 0.001 were also found in blood.

Hyperthyroidism patients were newly diagnosed, had disease duration under 2 months, and were aged 18 to 65 years. From RNA transcripts, TCR beta CDR3 regions were amplified. During a first-round RT-PCR of the TCR CDR3, the HTBI primer set was used. Each CDR3 protein gets one entry after TCRdb re-called the multiplex PCR reads with MiXCR. Among roughly 130,000 distinct CDR3 sequences listed, 22% were seen once. Germline V gene lookup returns CDR1 GTSNPN and CDR2 SVGIG (reference sequence). Trimming took 3 bases from V and 0 from J, leaving 18 bases between them. CDR3 size: 17 residues. This clonotype appeared many times. Its antigen is unidentified.

The receptor was derived from a woman aged 50 to 65 with Graves' hyperthyroidism that later progressed to Graves' ophthalmopathy. The V gene is TRBV30, the J gene TRBJ1-5; D is unresolved. Sequenced input: blood. This CDR3 reads CAWSPAALGYSNQPQHF. CDR3 nucleotides: TGTGCCTGGAGCCCTGCAGCCTTGGGGTATAGCAATCAGCCCCAGCATTTT. Complete variable domain (other parts from reference TRBV30 and TRBJ1-5): SQTIHQWPATLVQPVGSPLSLECTVEGTSNPNLYWYRQAAGRGLQLLFYSVGIGQISSEVPQNLSASRPQDRQFILSSKKLLLSDSGFYLCAWSPAALGYSNQPQHFGDGTRLSIL.